Each of the 3 T cell receptor beta chains below was sequenced from the same sample in a study of cytomegalovirus exposure and HLA in healthy donors. Sequencing was performed with immunoSEQ multiplex PCR; in TCRdb, only in-frame clones are kept and a portion is missing. The profile covers 150,000 to 200,000 clones, with about 84% appearing a single time and more than 1.4% taken by the ten largest. Sequencing was carried out using PBMCs. The source is a woman under 30 in good health and CMV-seronegative.

This clone was counted once. V usage is TRBV5-5 and J usage is TRBJ2-7; 8 bases fit TRBD2. Per germline, CDR1 SGHKS and CDR2 YYEKEE (reference sequence). This CDR3 contains 15 residues. J was trimmed by 2 bases and V by 1 base; bases with no gene match: 5. The CDR3 reads CASSLTSGPAYEQYF. The CDR3 nucleotides are TGTGCCAGCAGCTTGACTAGCGGTCCTGCCTACGAGCAGTACTTC.

The rearrangement links TRBV7-9 to TRBJ2-7; 7 bases fit TRBD1. The CDR3 is 15 residues long. With V trimmed by 4 bases and J by 0 bases, 6 bases remained unmatched. The germline V gene has CDR1 SEHNR and CDR2 FQNEAQ (reference sequence). CDR3 in amino acids: CASSSSGTVSYEQYF. The CDR3 DNA follows: TGTGCCAGCAGCTCCTCCGGGACAGTCTCCTACGAGCAGTACTTC.

The chain uses TRBV25-1 and TRBJ1-4, with TRBD1 as a possible D gene (6 bases). V lost 6 bases, J lost 0 bases, and 14 bases lay in between. The CDR3 has 16 amino acids. CDR1 is MGHDK and CDR2 is SYGVNS in the germline V gene. The DNA of the CDR3 is TGTGCCAGCAGACTCCGGGACAAGTCAACTAATGAAAAACTGTTTTTT. It specifies CASRLRDKSTNEKLFF.